This T cell receptor (beta chain) was observed in a study of identical twins. All donors were healthy Caucasians. Germline CDR1 is SGHDN and CDR2 is FVKESK. The CDR3 loop spans 14 amino acids. V gave up 1 base and J gave up 5 bases; unmatched junction bases: 4. Template switching supplied a universal primer site; unique molecular identifiers were carried on the cDNA. Each CDR3 protein is one row after TCRdb ran MiXCR on the 5' RACE reads. The table shows about 200,000 distinct CDR3 sequences, with less than 8% occurring only once. These records were also assigned to another study, of yellow fever vaccine responses in identical twins.

Material: memory (CD45RO+) T cells sorted from blood. The chain combines TRBV14 with TRBJ1-2; TRBD1 aligns across 7 bases. The sequence was obtained from a woman between 18 and 29 years old in good health. The CDR3 loop reads CASSQGGTAYGYTF. The CDR3 DNA sequence: TGTGCCAGCAGCCAAGGAGGGACAGCTTATGGCTACACCTTC. Drawing the rest from reference TRBV14 and TRBJ1-2, the complete variable domain is EAGVTQFPSHSVIEKGQTVTLRCDPISGHDNLYWYRRVMGKEIKFLLHFVKESKQDESGMPNNRFLAERTGGTYSTLKVQPAELEDSGVYFCASSQGGTAYGYTFGSGTRLTVV.